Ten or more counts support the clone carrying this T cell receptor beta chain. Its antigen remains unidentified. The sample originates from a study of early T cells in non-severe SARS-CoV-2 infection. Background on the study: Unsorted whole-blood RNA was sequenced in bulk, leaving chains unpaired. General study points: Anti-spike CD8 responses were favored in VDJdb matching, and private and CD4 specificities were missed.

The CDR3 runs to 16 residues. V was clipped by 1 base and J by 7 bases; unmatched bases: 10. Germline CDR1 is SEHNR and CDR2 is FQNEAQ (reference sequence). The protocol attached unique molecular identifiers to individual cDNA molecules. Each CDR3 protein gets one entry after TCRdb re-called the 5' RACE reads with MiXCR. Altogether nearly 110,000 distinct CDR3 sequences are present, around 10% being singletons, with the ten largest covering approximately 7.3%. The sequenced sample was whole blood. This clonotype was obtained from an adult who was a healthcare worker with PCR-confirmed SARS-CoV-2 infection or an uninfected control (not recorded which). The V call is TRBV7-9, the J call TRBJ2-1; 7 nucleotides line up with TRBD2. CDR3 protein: CASSLGGLGSGNEQFF. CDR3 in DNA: TGTGCCAGCAGCTTAGGTGGACTAGGGAGCGGGAATGAGCAGTTCTTC. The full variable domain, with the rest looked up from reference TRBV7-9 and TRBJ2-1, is DTGVSQNPRHKITKRGQNVTFRCDPISEHNRLYWYRQTLGQGPEFLTYFQNEAQLEKSRLLSDRFSAERPKGSFSTLEIQRTEQGDSAMYLCASSLGGLGSGNEQFFGPGTRLTVL.